These 25 T cell receptor beta chains were all obtained from the same sample, sequenced in a study of blood T cell repertoires in COVID-19. Clones were sequenced by immunoSEQ multiplex PCR, and TCRdb holds only the in-frame ones, with some missing. The sample has 75,000 to 85,000 clones; 80% to 90% are singletons. The sample taken for sequencing was peripheral blood. The receptors were sampled from a man in his 60s with COVID-19, enrolled during active disease.

The J gene is TRBJ1-6, the V gene TRBV5-1; maybe TRBD1 (5 bases). There are 15 residues in the CDR3. CDR1 is SGHRS and CDR2 is YFSETQ in the germline V gene. V was trimmed by 0 bases and J by 7 bases, leaving 11 bases between them. The CDR3 coding sequence is TGCGCCAGCAGCTTGGACAGGATTTCGAATTCACCCCTCCACTTT. Its translation: CASSLDRISNSPLHF.

This clone has a single count. This sequence joins TRBV18 and TRBJ1-2, with 8 bases matching TRBD1. The CDR3 spans 13 residues. After removal of 5 bases from V and 6 bases from J, the junction contained 5 bases not matched to a gene. Germline V gene sequence: CDR1 KGHSH, CDR2 LQKENI. The CDR3 bases are TGTGCCAGCTCAAGAGAACAGGGGGATGGCTACACCTTC. This sequence encodes CASSREQGDGYTF.

The genes are TRBV5-4 and TRBJ2-7, with TRBD2 matching over 13 bases. This CDR3 is 18 amino acids long. Unmatched junction bases numbered 13, after V lost 4 bases and J lost 3 bases. CDR1 SGHNT and CDR2 YYREEE come from the germline V gene (reference sequence). CDR3 sequence (DNA): TGTGCCAGCAGCGGGGGACTAGCGGGAATTTTAGGGATCTACGAGCAGTACTTC. Residues: CASSGGLAGILGIYEQYF.

J is TRBJ2-5 and V is TRBV7-2; 8 nucleotides align to TRBD2. The length of the CDR3 is 14 residues. J gave up 4 bases and V 4 bases, and 5 bases lay outside the gene matches. The germline V gene has CDR1 SGHTA and CDR2 FQGNSA. Here the CDR3 DNA reads TGTGCCAGCAGCTATCGGGGGGGATTAGAGACCCAGTACTTC. This sequence encodes CASSYRGGLETQYF. Full variable domain (missing parts from reference TRBV7-2 and TRBJ2-5): GAGVSQSPSNKVTEKGKDVELRCDPISGHTALYWYRQSLGQGLEFLIYFQGNSAPDKSGLPSDRFSAERTGGSVSTLTIQRTQQEDSAVYLCASSYRGGLETQYFGPGTRLLVL.

The chain has TRBV25-1 and TRBJ2-1, with 7 nucleotides matching TRBD2. In germline, CDR1 is MGHDK, CDR2 SYGVNS. The trim removed 5 bases at V and 5 bases at J, leaving 3 bases unmatched. This CDR3 spans 13 amino acids. In nucleotides, the CDR3 is TGTGCCAGCAGTCGGGACTACGACAATGAGCAGTTCTTC. This encodes CASSRDYDNEQFF.

The chain links TRBV19 to TRBJ1-2, with D possibly matching TRBD1 (5 bases). The CDR3 is made up of 16 amino acids. Germline V gives CDR1 LNHDA, CDR2 SQIVND (reference sequence). V was cut by 3 bases and J by 1 base, with 15 bases left in between. DNA of the CDR3: TGTGCCAGTAGTATGCAGGGTATCAGGAGTAACTATGGCTACACCTTC. Translation: CASSMQGIRSNYGYTF.

This clone came up a few times. Other DNA variants within this sample encode the same CDR3. The chain carries TRBV7-3 and TRBJ1-1; D might be TRBD1 (6 bases). CDR1 and CDR2 from the germline V gene are SGHTA and FQGTGA. The length of the CDR3 is 15 residues. The V and J ends lost 5 bases and 1 base respectively, with 14 bases between them. CDR3: CASSLRTDPNTEAFF. The CDR3 bases are TGTGCCAGCAGCCTACGGACAGATCCGAACACTGAAGCTTTCTTT.

The chain links TRBV18 to TRBJ2-5; 9 positions match TRBD2. After removal of 3 bases from V and 0 bases from J, the junction contained 5 bases not matched to a gene. This CDR3 spans 16 amino acids. From germline, CDR1 is KGHSH and CDR2 LQKENI. The DNA of the CDR3 is TGTGCCAGCTCACCTTCTAGCGGGGATCACCAAGAGACCCAGTACTTC. Residues: CASSPSSGDHQETQYF. The full variable domain, completed using reference TRBV18 and TRBJ2-5, is NAGVMQNPRHLVRRRGQEARLRCSPMKGHSHVYWYRQLPEEGLKFMVYLQKENIIDESGMPKERFSAEFPKEGPSILRIQQVVRGDSAAYFCASSPSSGDHQETQYFGPGTRLLVL.

This clone was seen a single time. The chain combines TRBV5-6 with TRBJ1-6; TRBD1 agrees at 7 bases. CDR1 and CDR2 (germline): SGHDT, YYEEEE. The CDR3 contains 18 residues. The V gene end was trimmed by 0 bases and the J gene end by 8 bases; junction bases not matched to a gene: 14. The CDR3 region has the DNA TGTGCCAGCAGCTTGGCCGCGACAGGGTCAATTAACGATTCACCCCTCCACTTT. Protein sequence: CASSLAATGSINDSPLHF.

The gene calls are TRBV25-1 and TRBJ1-4, with D possibly matching TRBD1 (5 bases). This CDR3 has 12 amino acids. The V and J ends lost 6 bases and 8 bases respectively, with 10 bases between them. The germline CDR1 and CDR2 sequences are MGHDK and SYGVNS. Written as DNA, the CDR3 is TGTGCCAGCAGCGAGACAGCGGAAAAACTGTTTTTT. It specifies CASSETAEKLFF.

In the case of this clone: The sample holds other DNA sequences that translate to the same CDR3. J is TRBJ2-5 and V is TRBV24-1, with 12 bases that match TRBD2. The CDR3 spans 18 residues. V was clipped by 0 bases and J by 2 bases; unmatched bases: 6. CDR1 KGHDR and CDR2 SFDVKD come from the germline V gene. This CDR3 reads CATSDLGSLAGGQETQYF. The CDR3 coding sequence is TGTGCCACCAGTGATTTGGGGTCACTAGCGGGGGGACAAGAGACCCAGTACTTC.

The chain couples TRBV4-1 to TRBJ2-5, with D hard to call. Trimming removed 0 bases at V and 3 bases at J, with 8 bases between. This CDR3 contains 14 residues. Germline loops: CDR1 MGHRA, CDR2 YSYEKL. The CDR3, as DNA: TGCGCCAGCAGCCAAGATGAACAAAAAGAGACCCAGTACTTC. Translated: CASSQDEQKETQYF.

V usage is TRBV9 and J usage is TRBJ2-1; TRBD1 might be the D (7 bases). The CDR3 contains 14 residues. With 0 bases removed from V and 9 bases from J, the gap between germline ends came to 13 bases. The germline CDR1 and CDR2 sequences are SGDLS and YYNGEE. CDR3 nucleotides: TGTGCCAGCAGCGTAGACGGAGGGGGCGTTGAGCAGTTCTTC. Its protein product is CASSVDGGGVEQFF.

The V call is TRBV4-2, the J call TRBJ2-7, with a possible D match to TRBD2 (6 bases). Germline V CDR1 and CDR2: LGHNA, YNFKEQ. V lost 8 bases, J lost 0 bases, and 20 bases lay in between. CDR3 size: 16 residues. The CDR3 protein is CASSYHGGSPSYEQYF. The CDR3 bases are TGTGCCAGCTCCTATCATGGGGGGAGCCCCTCCTACGAGCAGTACTTC.

The chain is built from TRBV5-4 and TRBJ2-5; D may be TRBD1 (5 bases). This CDR3 is built from 14 residues. CDR1 and CDR2 from the germline V gene are SGHNT and YYREEE (reference sequence). V lost 2 bases, J lost 0 bases, and 8 bases lay in between. CDR3 region: CASSFDSNQETQYF. The CDR3 bases are TGTGCCAGCAGCTTTGACAGCAACCAAGAGACCCAGTACTTC.

This chain uses TRBV7-6 with TRBJ2-3; no reliable D call. CDR1 and CDR2 from the germline V gene are SGHVS and FNYEAQ. V lost 5 bases, J lost 3 bases, and 9 bases lay in between. This CDR3 is built from 13 residues. Written as DNA, the CDR3 is TGTGCCAGCAGCCCCCGCAGGACAGATACGCAGTATTTT. Its translation is CASSPRRTDTQYF.

V is TRBV5-1 and J is TRBJ1-3; 7 nucleotides match TRBD1. The germline CDR1 and CDR2 sequences are SGHRS and YFSETQ. The CDR3 totals 18 residues. V lost 0 bases to trimming and J lost 0 bases; unmatched junction nucleotides: 9. The CDR3 sequence is CASSLEGTDRSSGNTIYF. As DNA, the CDR3 is TGCGCCAGCAGCTTGGAGGGGACAGACCGCAGCTCTGGAAACACCATATATTTT.

The V gene is TRBV29-1, the J gene TRBJ1-1, with 7 bases identical to TRBD1. Germline CDR1 SQVTM, CDR2 ANQGSEA. There are 15 residues in the CDR3. V was clipped by 4 bases and J by 2 bases; unmatched bases: 10. The CDR3 DNA reads TGCAGCGTTGGGGGGACAGCCATTATCAACACTGAAGCTTTCTTT. Translated: CSVGGTAIINTEAFF.

This chain connects TRBV5-1 to TRBJ2-7, with 9 positions matching TRBD1. The V gene's germline CDR1 is SGHRS and CDR2 YFSETQ. Trimming took 2 bases from V and 0 from J; bases not matched to a gene: 9. The CDR3 contains 17 residues. The CDR3 loop is CASSFGQGTSNSYEQYF. CDR3 coding DNA: TGCGCCAGCAGCTTTGGACAGGGGACCTCAAACTCCTACGAGCAGTACTTC.

The rearrangement links TRBV29-1 to TRBJ1-1, with D uncertain. CDR1 is SQVTM, CDR2 ANQGSEA, per germline. The ends were cut back, 0 bases at V and 3 bases at J, with 11 bases in the middle. CDR3 size: 14 residues. CDR3 bases: TGCAGCGTTGAAGATTTCGGGAGGGACACTGAAGCTTTCTTT. It is translated as CSVEDFGRDTEAFF.

This clone has a single count. The chain recombines TRBV28 with TRBJ1-2, with a possible D match to TRBD1 (6 bases). The CDR3 has 11 residues. Trimming removed 8 bases at V and 4 bases at J, with 8 bases between. Germline-derived CDR1 and CDR2 are MDHEN and SYDVKM. The CDR3 is CASGQTYGYTF. The CDR3 DNA sequence: TGTGCCAGCGGACAGACCTATGGCTACACCTTC.

This clone was counted a few times. This sequence joins TRBV3-1 (or the pseudogene TRBV3-2) and TRBJ2-6; the match to TRBD2 covers 7 bases. The length of the CDR3 is 18 residues. Germline V CDR1 and CDR2: LGHDT, YNNKEL (reference sequence). V dropped 4 bases and J dropped 0; count of bases not matched to a gene: 9. The CDR3 spells CASSPRTSLSSGANVLTF. CDR3 sequence (DNA): TGTGCCAGCAGCCCCAGGACTAGTCTCTCCTCTGGGGCCAACGTCCTGACTTTC.

The rearrangement joins TRBV19 to TRBJ2-7; TRBD2 aligns across 8 bases. Trimming at V came to 5 bases and at J to 1 base, leaving 16 bases not matched to a gene. Germline CDR1 and CDR2: LNHDA and SQIVND (reference sequence). The CDR3 is 18 amino acids. The CDR3 region has the DNA TGTGCCAGTAGTCCCCGACTTGCGGGAGGTCGTGCATCCTACGAGCAGTACTTC. This gives the protein CASSPRLAGGRASYEQYF.

This sequence joins TRBV2 and TRBJ2-5; D is perhaps TRBD1 (5 bases). The CDR3 covers 12 residues. V dropped 6 bases and J dropped 1 base, with 6 bases sitting between them. The V gene's germline CDR1 is SNHLY and CDR2 FYNNEI. In DNA, the CDR3 is TGTGCCAGCAGGCAGGGCCAAGAGACCCAGTACTTC. Protein product: CASRQGQETQYF. Supplemented by reference TRBV2 and TRBJ2-5, the full variable domain reads EPEVTQTPSHQVTQMGQEVILRCVPISNHLYFYWYRQILGQKVEFLVSFYNNEISEKSEIFDDQFSVERPDGSNFTLKIRSTKLEDSAMYFCASRQGQETQYFGPGTRLLVL.

This clone has only a few counts. This chain connects TRBV12-3 or TRBV12-4 to TRBJ1-1; D unclear. This CDR3 is built from 13 residues. Trimming took off 5 bases at V and 0 bases at J, with 7 bases between the two ends. The CDR3: CASSPQLNTEAFF. The CDR3 nucleotides read TGTGCCAGCAGTCCCCAATTGAACACTGAAGCTTTCTTT.